The 21 T cell receptor beta chains below all came from one sample that was sequenced in a study of shared clonotypes between healthy human individuals. Assay used: immunoSEQ multiplex PCR; TCRdb lists only in-frame clones, some missing. The sample consists of 2 million to 3 million clones, about 92% of them appearing once. Source material: naive CD4+ T cells sorted from blood. Documented subset: CD45RA+ positively selected. The receptors originated from a man younger than 35 in good health.

About this clone itself: Other DNA sequences in the same sample also yield this CDR3. The chain carries TRBV6-1 and TRBJ1-4, with D uncertain. The CDR3 totals 13 residues. V was shortened by 1 base and J by 7 bases, with 7 bases between the two germline ends. From germline, CDR1 is MNHNS and CDR2 SASEGT. For the CDR3, the DNA is TGTGCCAGCAGTGAAGGGCCCGGTGAAAAACTGTTTTTT. Its protein is CASSEGPGEKLFF.

V gene TRBV30 combines with J gene TRBJ1-3; weak D call: TRBD1 (5 bases). Deletions cut 0 bases from V and 5 bases from J, with 14 bases between. The CDR3 totals 15 residues. Looked up from germline, CDR1 is GTSNPN and CDR2 is SVGIG (reference sequence). The DNA of the CDR3 is TGTGCCTGGAGTGTAGCGAGGGGATTAAGAAACACCATATATTTT. Translating it yields CAWSVARGLRNTIYF.

As to this clone: Different DNA sequences within this sample yield the same CDR3. J is TRBJ1-5 and V is TRBV9; tentatively, D is TRBD1 (6 bases). Germline V gene lookup returns CDR1 SGDLS and CDR2 YYNGEE. V lost 0 bases to trimming and J lost 4 bases, with 8 bases between them. The CDR3 is 14 amino acids. CDR3: CASSVGTANQPQHF. In DNA form, the CDR3 reads TGTGCCAGCAGCGTAGGGACAGCAAATCAGCCCCAGCATTTT. The full variable domain, in which reference TRBV9 and TRBJ1-5 provide the parts outside the CDR3, is DSGVTQTPKHLITATGQRVTLRCSPRSGDLSVYWYQQSLDQGLQFLIQYYNGEERAKGNILERFSAQQFPDLHSELNLSSLELGDSALYFCASSVGTANQPQHFGDGTRLSIL.

This chain uses TRBV28 with TRBJ1-1; TRBD1 agrees at 7 bases. CDR1 and CDR2 (germline): MDHEN, SYDVKM. The CDR3 loop spans 14 amino acids. Trimming removed 7 bases from V and 0 bases from J; junction bases left unmatched: 5. In nucleotides, the CDR3 is TGTGCCAGCATTACACAGGGGATGAACACTGAAGCTTTCTTT. Its translation is CASITQGMNTEAFF.

The chain links TRBV9 to TRBJ2-5; D is possibly TRBD1 or TRBD2 (5 bases each). The germline V gene has CDR1 SGDLS and CDR2 YYNGEE. This CDR3 comprises 16 residues. Trimming removed 4 bases at V and 5 bases at J, with 21 bases between. CDR3 amino acids: CASSPSGTQVRETQYF. In DNA, the CDR3 is TGTGCCAGCAGCCCCTCCGGGACCCAGGTGAGGGAGACCCAGTACTTC.

V usage is TRBV25-1 and J usage is TRBJ2-2, with TRBD1 matching 9 bases. The CDR3 contains 16 residues. CDR1 is MGHDK and CDR2 is SYGVNS in the germline V gene. V was clipped by 5 bases and J by 3 bases; unmatched bases: 7. DNA for the CDR3: TGTGCCAGCAGTACTCGGACAGGGGATTACACCGGGGAGCTGTTTTTT. Its translation: CASSTRTGDYTGELFF.

V gene TRBV5-4 combines with J gene TRBJ2-1, with 11 bases that match TRBD2. Germline V lookup: CDR1 SGHNT, CDR2 YYREEE (reference sequence). The CDR3 spans 16 residues. V lost 0 bases and J lost 2; bases outside the gene matches: 1. As DNA, the CDR3 is TGTGCCAGCAGCTTGGAACTAGCGGGAGCCTACAATGAGCAGTTCTTC. It translates to CASSLELAGAYNEQFF.

This clone has a single count. This chain uses TRBV11-3 with TRBJ2-7, with TRBD1 identical over 10 bases. The V gene's germline CDR1 is SGHNT and CDR2 YENEEA. The CDR3 is made up of 15 amino acids. Trimming cost V 1 base and J 5 bases; bases outside gene matches: 5. The CDR3 DNA reads as TGTGCCAGCAGCTTAGTCGGGACAGGGGCAAACGAGCAGTACTTC. Amino acids: CASSLVGTGANEQYF.

This clone has just a few counts. Other DNA sequences within the sample encode an identical CDR3. The chain joins TRBV5-1 to TRBJ2-1; D may match TRBD1 or TRBD2 (5 bases each). Germline V lookup: CDR1 SGHRS, CDR2 YFSETQ. CDR3 size: 13 residues. The V end was cut by 0 bases, the J end by 4 bases, with 5 bases between. The DNA for the CDR3 is TGCGCCAGCAGCTTGGGGGGGTACAATGAGCAGTTCTTC. Translation gives CASSLGGYNEQFF.

This chain joins TRBV6-5 and TRBJ2-3, with 9 positions matching TRBD2. The CDR3 totals 15 residues. With 4 bases clipped from V and 9 bases from J, the junction kept 11 bases outside the gene matches. Germline values: CDR1 MNHEY, CDR2 SVGAGI. CDR3 DNA: TGTGCCAGCAGTTTCCAGGGTCCTAGCGGGATAACGCAGTATTTT. The encoded protein is CASSFQGPSGITQYF.

The V call is TRBV25-1, the J call TRBJ2-7; no reliable D call. V gave up 5 bases and J gave up 2 bases, with 10 bases separating them. The V gene's germline CDR1 is MGHDK and CDR2 SYGVNS. The CDR3 is made up of 13 amino acids. The CDR3 here is CASSFGPPYEQYF. DNA of the CDR3: TGTGCCAGCAGTTTTGGGCCTCCCTACGAGCAGTACTTC.

This chain's CDR3 is CASSRGGHTNTEAFF. CDR3 DNA: TGTGCCAGTAGCCGGGGGGGACACACGAACACTGAAGCTTTCTTT. The V call is TRBV19, the J call TRBJ1-1; possible D gene TRBD1, 6 bases. This CDR3 has 15 amino acids. Germline V lookup: CDR1 LNHDA, CDR2 SQIVND (reference sequence). Between the trimmed V and J ends, which lost 6 bases and 1 base, there was a span of 15 bases.

CDR3: CASRPAGLTFRLPDNEQFF. DNA of the CDR3: TGTGCCAGCAGACCGGCAGGGTTGACGTTTAGGCTGCCGGACAATGAGCAGTTCTTC. The rearrangement joins TRBV7-9 to TRBJ2-1; possibly TRBD1 for D (5 bases). The V gene lost 6 bases and the J gene lost 5 bases, with 29 bases spanning the gap. The CDR3 runs 19 residues. The V gene's germline CDR1 is SEHNR and CDR2 FQNEAQ (reference sequence).

The chain couples TRBV29-1 to TRBJ1-1, with D maybe TRBD1 (6 bases). V was pared by 4 bases and J by 1 base, with 13 bases between. Germline lookup yields CDR1 SQVTM and CDR2 ANQGSEA. This CDR3 has 14 amino acids. CDR3 region: CSVGQGPSNTEAFF. CDR3 in DNA: TGCAGCGTTGGGCAGGGGCCATCGAACACTGAAGCTTTCTTT.

The gene calls are TRBV18 and TRBJ1-4; D remains unclear. The V gene's germline CDR1 is KGHSH and CDR2 LQKENI. Between the trimmed V and J ends, which lost 3 bases and 5 bases, there was a span of 13 bases. The CDR3 covers 15 residues. The CDR3 DNA is TGTGCCAGCTCACCCGAAGGGCGTCGGAATGAAAAACTGTTTTTT. Its protein is CASSPEGRRNEKLFF. The whole variable domain, filled in from reference TRBV18 and TRBJ1-4, reads NAGVMQNPRHLVRRRGQEARLRCSPMKGHSHVYWYRQLPEEGLKFMVYLQKENIIDESGMPKERFSAEFPKEGPSILRIQQVVRGDSAAYFCASSPEGRRNEKLFFGSGTQLSVL.

The chain has TRBV6-5 and TRBJ2-7; 11 nucleotides align to TRBD2. The germline CDR1 and CDR2 sequences are MNHEY and SVGAGI. Trimming cost V 7 bases and J 7 bases; bases outside gene matches: 12. The CDR3 runs 15 residues. The CDR3 spells CASTRTGTSGTEQYF. The CDR3, as DNA: TGTGCCAGCACGAGAACCGGGACTAGCGGTACTGAGCAGTACTTC.

This chain joins TRBV19 and TRBJ2-1, with a possible D match to TRBD2 (6 bases). Germline CDR1 and CDR2: LNHDA and SQIVND (reference sequence). Between the trimmed V and J ends, which lost 6 bases and 4 bases, there was a span of 16 bases. This CDR3 region has 15 residues. DNA of the CDR3: TGTGCCAGTAGCCCGTCTCGCGGGAATTACAATGAGCAGTTCTTC. Encoded protein: CASSPSRGNYNEQFF.

The chain carries TRBV5-1 and TRBJ2-1; 8 positions agree with TRBD2. Germline CDR1 is SGHRS and CDR2 is YFSETQ. Losses at the gene ends were 0 bases for V and 7 bases for J; bases not matched to a gene: 9. This CDR3 spans 16 amino acids. The CDR3: CASSLGRAGVGNEQFF. CDR3 sequence (DNA): TGCGCCAGCAGCTTGGGAAGAGCGGGAGTCGGGAATGAGCAGTTCTTC.

In its sample, this clone was seen once. The chain is built from TRBV7-9 and TRBJ2-1; TRBD2 matches at 9 bases. This CDR3 has 19 amino acids. Germline V gives CDR1 SEHNR, CDR2 FQNEAQ (reference sequence). The ends lost 4 bases at V and 3 bases at J; junction bases unmatched: 16. CDR3 nucleotides: TGTGCCAGCAGCTCCGGGATGACTAGCGGTCTCCTGGGCTACAATGAGCAGTTCTTC. It is translated as CASSSGMTSGLLGYNEQFF.

This clone was detected only once. The chain links TRBV5-1 to TRBJ2-3; D is unclear. Trimming removed 3 bases at V and 5 bases at J, with 13 bases between. The CDR3 sequence is 14 residues long. The germline gives CDR1 SGHRS, CDR2 YFSETQ. CDR3 residues: CASSSDSPRDTQYF. The CDR3, as DNA: TGCGCCAGCAGCTCAGACTCCCCCCGAGATACGCAGTATTTT.

The V and J genes are TRBV5-1 and TRBJ1-2; 9 bases match TRBD1. This CDR3 has 15 amino acids. V shed 4 bases and J 8 bases; nucleotides not matched to a gene: 12. CDR1 is SGHRS, CDR2 YFSETQ, per germline. The CDR3 DNA reads TGCGCCAGCAGCGCCACGGGTACAGGGGGCGTAGGCTACACCTTC. Its protein is CASSATGTGGVGYTF.